What follows is one T cell receptor beta chain and its context. Its antigen target is currently unknown. A junction end diverges from the germline sequence, so it may reflect a read error. This sample was included in a study of tumor-infiltrating lymphocytes in primary liver carcinoma (dated by TCRdb to the late 2010s). Study-wide context: Hepatocellular carcinoma (four) or combined HCC and intrahepatic cholangiocarcinoma (one) was present in the five patients, who were three men and two women aged 30 to 69 years. Tumors of the five patients were stage T1-T3 N0M0 with maximum diameters of roughly 4.2 to 11 cm. Each sample produced roughly 3.5 to 7.5 million productive TCRbeta reads, and read depth showed no significant difference between tissue types. The study combined TCRbeta repertoire sequencing, expression microarrays and whole-exome sequencing across five regions of each liver tumor, with adjacent normal tissue and blood. TCRbeta repertoire sequencing covered roughly 35 specimens from 5 patients: around 25 tumor regions, 5 adjacent noncancerous liver tissues and 5 peripheral blood samples. Agilent mRNA microarray profiling was performed on the 25 to 30 tumor region samples to relate TCRbeta repertoire diversity to the local molecular phenotype. Technical replicate repertoires showed high reproducibility, with mean shared-clone rates around 0.9 and correlation coefficients above 0.95. Broad study findings and their caveats: A significantly larger repertoire fraction was made up by the top 250 clones in tumors than in blood (p = 0.039). Repertoire overlap was higher between tumor regions (mean roughly 35%) than tumor-adjacent (around 17%) or tumor-blood (approximately 14%) pairs, consistent with antigen-driven expansion. The study included only four to six patients, and the authors note findings should be validated in a larger study. Because only the TCR beta chain was sequenced and unpaired alpha chains were not captured, true repertoire diversity is likely underestimated. Just about 8-24% of top clones turned up in all five regions of a tumor, which suggests spatial heterogeneity among tumor-infiltrating T cells. Because the samples were bulk and unsorted, CD4+ and CD8+ T cell repertoires could not be compared.

A constant-region primer and ProtoScript II reverse transcriptase were used to reverse-transcribe TCRbeta-specific cDNA from about 500 ng total RNA. The TCRbeta libraries were prepared through three rounds of nested multiplex PCR following a slightly modified ARM-PCR procedure. Multiplex TRBV1-TRBV30 forward primers and a Cbeta reverse primer were used in the first two PCR rounds, each of which was run for around 10 cycles. Sample barcodes and Illumina adapters were added in a final 25-cycle PCR using Deep VentR polymerase. Amplicons of 200-500 bp were gel-purified with a QIAquick gel extraction kit before sequencing. An Illumina HiSeq 2500 was used to sequence the TCRbeta amplicons, generating 250-bp paired-end reads. The study's own analysis went as follows. Reads were quality-trimmed with Trimmomatic v0.33, and paired reads were merged with FLASH v1.2.11 to recover full CDR3 sequences. MiGEC v1.2.1b assigned V, D and J germline segments to the rearranged TCRbeta sequences. Clonotype statistics, along with Shannon-Wiener diversity indices, were calculated using VDJtools v1.0.0. To cut down on sampling bias, every analysis after diversity analysis relied on just the 250 most abundant clonotypes from each sample. TCRdb reworked the public reads: Q25 trimming with fastp, MiXCR clone assembly, productive beta chains retained. Records with the same CDR3 protein are collapsed into one entry carrying the most frequent genes and DNA. TCRdb's processing, not the authors' own work, is the source of the V and J calls. The table for this sample lists about 120,000 distinct CDR3 sequences; roughly three fifths of them were counted only once. Together, the top ten hold roughly 8.8% of the sample.

Total RNA and DNA were co-extracted from about 20-30 mg of bulk tissue with the AllPrep DNA/RNA mini kit, without cell sorting. Between late 2015 and early 2016, several patients in China with histopathologically diagnosed primary liver carcinoma had surgical resection. At the time of sampling, the patients had chronic HBV infection and had not received any treatment. Five spatially separated regions were sampled from each tumor: the superior, inferior, left-lateral and right-lateral poles, plus the tumor centre. Histological examination found more than 80% viable tumor cells in every tumor sample. Each fresh piece of tumor and adjacent tissue was cut in two, with one half stored in RNAlater at -80 degrees C and the other half sent for histology. From its cysteine to its phenylalanine, the CDR3 spans 13 amino acids. Only the CDR3 DNA stays, 39 bases, in frame from base 1.

Rearrangement joined TRBV12-3 or TRBV12-4 to TRBJ2-1; no D gene can be assigned with confidence. The sample consisted of liver tumor tissue from sampling region 1. In the paper's terms, the cell subset or site label means: tumor region T1, superior pole. The TCR originated in a woman aged 55-69 years with primary liver carcinoma and hepatitis B virus infection. The bases are TGTGTCAGCAGTTTCGGCCGAGACAATAAGCAGTTCTTC. It is translated as CVSSFGRDNKQFF.